This TCR beta chain comes out of a study of PD-1 blockade in classical Hodgkin lymphoma. Findings and caveats of the study: Repertoires differed for reasons still undefined, possibly disease activity or prior therapy. Patients who responded completely had about the same baseline diversity as newly diagnosed patients. Any patient who commenced nivolumab under 1 year after ASCT was excluded.

Sequencing was performed with immunoSEQ multiplex PCR; in TCRdb, only in-frame clones are kept and a portion is missing. The data hold 72,000 or so clones, with roughly 91% observed a single time. The germline CDR1 and CDR2 sequences are SGHNT and YENEEA. The CDR3 is made up of 13 amino acids. V was cut by 2 bases and J by 4 bases, with 9 bases left in between. Concerning this clone itself: Its target is unknown.

Each patient relapsed following autologous stem cell transplantation, and prior brentuximab vedotin exposure differed. The receptor was derived from a human donor with classical Hodgkin lymphoma. Sequencing was performed on peripheral blood mononuclear cells (PBMCs), taken at baseline. The chain joins TRBV11-3 to TRBJ2-7; a possible D gene is TRBD2 (6 bases). In DNA form, the CDR3 reads TGTGCCAGCAGCTTAAGGAGGGGATACGAGCAGTACTTC. Its translation: CASSLRRGYEQYF.